The 17 T cell receptor beta chains below come from one sample, sequenced in a study of CD8 T cells in Susac syndrome (dated by TCRdb to 2018 to 2020). The library was built by means of the immunoSEQ multiplex PCR assay. RNA was extracted with the RNeasy kit and roughly 0.45 to 1 ug was reverse transcribed using random hexamers. TCRdb trimmed the raw reads at Q25, called clones with MiXCR and kept productive beta chains. Records with the same CDR3 protein are collapsed into one entry carrying the most frequent genes and DNA. In all, the sample holds over 100,000 distinct CDR3 sequences, and 85% to 95% of those were seen once. The biggest ten clones account for 0.13% to 0.15% of the sample. The source material was CD4+ T cells from PBMCs. These TCRs come from a human donor in good health.

The gene calls are TRBV2 and TRBJ1-1, with D unresolved. This CDR3 has 13 amino acids. Trimming cost V 5 bases and J 1 base, with 8 bases left between them. The germline V gene has CDR1 SNHLY and CDR2 FYNNEI. Here the CDR3 reads CASSRTENTEAFF. CDR3 in DNA: TGTGCCAGCAGTAGGACGGAGAACACTGAAGCTTTCTTT. The whole variable domain, filled in from reference TRBV2 and TRBJ1-1, reads EPEVTQTPSHQVTQMGQEVILRCVPISNHLYFYWYRQILGQKVEFLVSFYNNEISEKSEIFDDQFSVERPDGSNFTLKIRSTKLEDSAMYFCASSRTENTEAFFGQGTRLTVV.

This clonotype was counted between two and nine times. The chain recombines TRBV19 with TRBJ1-5, with TRBD1 as a possible D gene (5 bases). This CDR3 contains 15 residues. Germline CDR1 reads LNHDA; CDR2 reads SQIVND (reference sequence). The V gene lost 6 bases and the J gene lost 1 base, with 13 bases spanning the gap. This CDR3 reads CASSPGQGSNQPQHF. The CDR3 DNA reads as TGTGCCAGTAGCCCCGGACAAGGCAGCAATCAGCCCCAGCATTTT.

This chain connects TRBV15 to TRBJ2-5; a weak D match, TRBD2 (6 bases). V was clipped by 0 bases and J by 5 bases, with 16 bases between them. CDR3 length: 16 amino acids. The V gene's germline CDR1 is LNHNV and CDR2 YYDKDF (reference sequence). This chain's CDR3 is CATSRDRGGPGETQYF. Here the CDR3 DNA reads TGTGCCACCAGCAGAGATCGAGGAGGGCCGGGGGAGACCCAGTACTTC.

The rearrangement joins TRBV5-1 to TRBJ2-3; D perhaps matches TRBD2 (5 bases). Trimming pared 1 base from V and 0 bases from J, leaving 9 bases between. CDR3 length: 15 residues. Germline loops: CDR1 SGHRS, CDR2 YFSETQ. The CDR3 is CASSLIEGSTDTQYF. As DNA, the CDR3 is TGCGCCAGCAGCTTGATCGAGGGTAGCACAGATACGCAGTATTTT. Supplemented by reference TRBV5-1 and TRBJ2-3, the full variable domain reads KAGVTQTPRYLIKTRGQQVTLSCSPISGHRSVSWYQQTPGQGLQFLFEYFSETQRNKGNFPGRFSGRQFSNSRSEMNVSTLELGDSALYLCASSLIEGSTDTQYFGPGTRLTVL.

J is TRBJ2-1 and V is TRBV24-1; 7 bases are shared with TRBD2. CDR1 and CDR2 from the germline V gene are KGHDR and SFDVKD. V shed 4 bases, J shed 0 bases, and the junction held 5 bases outside the gene matches. There are 16 residues in the CDR3. DNA for the CDR3: TGTGCCACCAGTGACTCTAGCGGAGGCTCCTACAATGAGCAGTTCTTC. It translates to CATSDSSGGSYNEQFF.

The chain joins TRBV4-1 to TRBJ2-3, with 9 nucleotides matching TRBD1. Germline V gives CDR1 MGHRA, CDR2 YSYEKL. The V and J ends lost 0 bases and 0 bases, in that order; junction bases with no gene match: 7. The CDR3 runs 18 residues. The CDR3 region is CASSQDPTGTGSTDTQYF. In DNA form, the CDR3 reads TGCGCCAGCAGCCAAGATCCGACCGGGACAGGGAGCACAGATACGCAGTATTTT.

V gene TRBV6-6 combines with J gene TRBJ1-2; D gene unclear. The length of the CDR3 is 14 residues. Trimming pared 5 bases from V and 3 bases from J, leaving 13 bases between. Germline CDR1 and CDR2: MNHNY and SVGAGI (reference sequence). CDR3 sequence: CASSRKQVDYGYTF. The CDR3 DNA sequence: TGTGCCAGCAGTCGGAAGCAGGTTGACTATGGCTACACCTTC.

The CDR3 coding sequence is TGTGCCAGCAGTGGGGGGACCGCTGAAGCTTTCTTT. Translating it yields CASSGGTAEAFF. J is TRBJ1-1 and V is TRBV27, with D perhaps TRBD1 (5 bases). The CDR3 has 12 amino acids. From germline, CDR1 is MNHEY and CDR2 SMNVEV (reference sequence). V lost 5 bases, J lost 6 bases, and 10 bases lay in between.

This chain joins TRBV7-8 and TRBJ2-1, with 7 bases that match TRBD1. CDR3 size: 20 residues. Per germline, CDR1 SGHVS and CDR2 FQNEAQ. V was pared by 4 bases and J by 4 bases, with 22 bases of the junction left unmatched. This chain's CDR3 is CASSSSAPGQSTSFYNEQFF. The DNA for the CDR3 is TGTGCCAGCAGCTCGTCTGCCCCGGGACAGTCTACGTCGTTTTACAATGAGCAGTTCTTC.

This sequence joins TRBV2 and TRBJ2-7; 12 bases map to TRBD2. The ends lost 6 bases at V and 4 bases at J; junction bases unmatched: 4. This CDR3 spans 14 amino acids. CDR1 and CDR2 from the germline V gene are SNHLY and FYNNEI. CDR3 loop: CASSETSGGYEQYF. The CDR3 bases are TGTGCCAGCAGCGAGACTAGCGGGGGTTACGAGCAGTACTTC.

V is TRBV6-6 and J is TRBJ1-2; D not resolved. Trimming shortened V by 5 bases and J by 2 bases, and 15 bases separated the two germline ends. Germline V gene data show CDR1 as MNHNY and CDR2 as SVGAGI (reference sequence). There are 15 residues in the CDR3. CDR3 sequence (DNA): TGTGCCAGCAGTCCTGCGTTATTGGGGAACTATGGCTACACCTTC. Protein: CASSPALLGNYGYTF.

V and J are TRBV25-1 and TRBJ2-2; D uncertain. Germline V gives CDR1 MGHDK, CDR2 SYGVNS. V was clipped by 3 bases and J by 1 base, with 3 bases between them. This CDR3 has 13 residues. The CDR3 spells CASSDGNTGELFF. The CDR3 DNA is TGTGCCAGCAGTGACGGGAACACCGGGGAGCTGTTTTTT.

The rearrangement joins TRBV16 to TRBJ2-1, with unresolved D. The CDR3 totals 12 residues. Germline-derived CDR1 and CDR2 are KGHSY and FQNENV. V was pared by 8 bases and J by 3 bases, with 8 bases between. The CDR3 DNA is TGTGCCAGCGATAGAGGCTACAATGAGCAGTTCTTC. Protein product: CASDRGYNEQFF.

This chain uses TRBV7-9 with TRBJ1-5; tentative D call: TRBD1 (6 bases). The germline gives CDR1 SEHNR, CDR2 FQNEAQ (reference sequence). The CDR3 is made up of 17 amino acids. Trimming removed 5 bases from V and 4 bases from J, with 21 bases in between. The CDR3 loop is CASSTTGAGVSNQPQHF. In nucleotides, the CDR3 is TGTGCCAGCAGCACCACCGGGGCAGGGGTCAGTAATCAGCCCCAGCATTTT.

The genes are TRBV7-9 and TRBJ1-1, with D perhaps TRBD1 (5 bases). The CDR3 runs to 12 residues. Germline CDR1 SEHNR, CDR2 FQNEAQ (reference sequence). The V end was cut by 5 bases, the J end by 8 bases, with 12 bases between. For the CDR3, the DNA is TGTGCCAGCAGCCCAAGGGCAGGGGAAGCTTTCTTT. This sequence encodes CASSPRAGEAFF.

This chain uses TRBV5-1 with TRBJ1-2, with D unresolved. The germline CDR1 and CDR2 sequences are SGHRS and YFSETQ. This CDR3 is 13 amino acids long. Trimming took 2 bases from V and 4 from J, leaving 9 bases between them. CDR3 in DNA: TGCGCCAGCAGCTTCGAGGGTAGCTATGGCTACACCTTC. It encodes CASSFEGSYGYTF.

V usage is TRBV2 and J usage is TRBJ2-2; 9 bases align to TRBD1. Germline-derived CDR1 and CDR2 are SNHLY and FYNNEI. V lost 10 bases and J lost 3; bases outside the gene matches: 9. This CDR3 has 15 amino acids. CDR3 nucleotides: TGTGCCACTTTACCCGGGACAGGGCACACCGGGGAGCTGTTTTTT. Translated: CATLPGTGHTGELFF.